Listed below are T cell receptor beta chains from one sample, sequenced in a study of blood T cell repertoires in COVID-19. Repertoires were generated with immunoSEQ multiplex PCR, while TCRdb's copy carries only in-frame clones and drops some. Of around 200,000 clones listed, around 80% were seen once; the top ten hold 6% to 8.5%. The sequenced sample was peripheral blood. The receptor set was obtained from a human donor in a cohort sampled during active COVID-19. CDR3s include the opening cysteine and the closing phenylalanine or tryptophan. A D gene is named only where the DNA matches it firmly. The size entry is marked missing in some rows and otherwise reads once, few, many or a size class.

-	14	TRBD2	TRBV19	TRBJ2-7	CASSPGGGGSEQYF	TGTGCCAGTAGTCCGGGAGGGGGTGGGAGCGAGCAGTACTTC
-	17	TRBD2	TRBV7-9	TRBJ2-1	CASSFSWRGSNYNEQFF	TGTGCCAGCAGCTTCTCTTGGCGGGGGAGTAACTACAATGAGCAGTTCTTC
-	12	-	TRBV12-3/TRBV12-4	TRBJ2-3	CASSGTTDTQYF	TGTGCCAGCAGCGGTACCACAGATACGCAGTATTTT
-	15	-	TRBV7-2	TRBJ2-7	CASSFHLYVSYEQYF	TGTGCCAGCAGCTTTCACCTATACGTCTCCTACGAGCAGTACTTC
-	12	-	TRBV2	TRBJ1-2	CASHREIGGYTF	TGTGCCAGCCACAGGGAGATAGGTGGCTACACCTTC
once	15	-	TRBV5-4	TRBJ2-1	CASSPEASPRNEQFF	TGTGCCAGCAGCCCGGAGGCTAGTCCTAGGAATGAGCAGTTCTTC
-	14	TRBD1	TRBV4-1	TRBJ2-5	CASPWDRPQETQYF	TGCGCCAGCCCTTGGGACAGGCCCCAAGAGACCCAGTACTTC
-	13	-	TRBV18	TRBJ1-1	CASSGIEGTEAFF	TGTGCCAGCTCAGGGATTGAGGGCACTGAAGCTTTCTTT
-	16	TRBD1	TRBV6-2/TRBV6-3	TRBJ2-7	CASSSQGARSSYEQYF	TGTGCCAGCAGTTCGCAGGGGGCTCGGAGCTCCTACGAGCAGTACTTC
-	13	TRBD2	TRBV2	TRBJ2-5	CASRGLAGETQYF	TGTGCCAGCAGAGGACTAGCGGGAGAGACCCAGTACTTC
once	16	TRBD2	TRBV27	TRBJ2-1	CASSLSFGAGYNEQFF	TGTGCCAGCAGTTTATCGTTTGGAGCGGGATACAATGAGCAGTTCTTC
once	14	-	TRBV5-5	TRBJ2-3	CASSPGTTGNTQYF	TGTGCCAGCAGTCCAGGGACAACCGGCAATACGCAGTATTTT
-	13	TRBD1	TRBV4-1	TRBJ2-1	CASSQTGVDEQFF	TGCGCCAGCAGCCAAACAGGGGTGGATGAGCAGTTCTTC
-	15	TRBD1	TRBV5-5	TRBJ1-3	CASSSGAGGGNTIYF	TGTGCCAGCAGCTCCGGGGCAGGGGGTGGAAACACCATATATTTT